The 31 T cell receptor beta chains below were found in one sample sequenced in a study of response to subunit inactivated influenza vaccine. One entry per CDR3 protein results from TCRdb running MiXCR on the RT-PCR reads. The table records more than 550,000 distinct CDR3 sequences, roughly 10% of them present only once. This sample comprised PBMCs from blood, obtained on the day of vaccination. These TCRs come from a man in his forties or fifties who received an inactivated influenza vaccine.

This clonotype showed up just a few times. The chain recombines TRBV5-1 with TRBJ2-2; 9 bases are shared with TRBD1. V shed 1 base and J 2 bases; nucleotides not matched to a gene: 3. The CDR3 runs to 16 residues. Germline-derived CDR1 and CDR2 are SGHRS and YFSETQ. DNA of the CDR3: TGCGCCAGCAGCTTGAGGACAGGGGCCAACACCGGGGAGCTGTTTTTT. Translated: CASSLRTGANTGELFF.

This clonotype was seen a few times. The chain is built from TRBV27 and TRBJ1-5; D may be TRBD1 (6 bases). The CDR3 covers 16 residues. The V gene's germline CDR1 is MNHEY and CDR2 SMNVEV (reference sequence). The V end was cut by 1 base, the J end by 3 bases, with 13 bases between. CDR3 loop: CASSLCGQTTNQPQHF. The CDR3 nucleotides read TGTGCCAGCAGTTTATGTGGACAGACTACCAATCAGCCCCAGCATTTT.

The rearrangement links TRBV9 to TRBJ1-1; no clear D gene. The V and J ends lost 0 bases and 5 bases respectively, with 8 bases between them. This CDR3 has 13 amino acids. The germline gives CDR1 SGDLS, CDR2 YYNGEE. CDR3 amino acids: CASSVGTTTEAFF. The CDR3 DNA sequence: TGTGCCAGCAGCGTAGGAACAACAACTGAAGCTTTCTTT.

This clonotype showed up just a few times. This CDR3 is CASSLVSGTEPHSYEQYF. CDR3 sequence (DNA): TGTGCCAGCAGTTTAGTATCCGGGACAGAACCCCACTCCTACGAGCAGTACTTC. The chain joins TRBV28 to TRBJ2-7, with 7 bases matching TRBD1. The CDR3 is 18 residues long. Germline values: CDR1 MDHEN, CDR2 SYDVKM. Trimming cost V 2 bases and J 0 bases; bases outside gene matches: 13. The full variable domain, in which reference TRBV28 and TRBJ2-7 provide the parts outside the CDR3, is DVKVTQSSRYLVKRTGEKVFLECVQDMDHENMFWYRQDPGLGLRLIYFSYDVKMKEKGDIPEGYSVSREKKERFSLILESASTNQTSMYLCASSLVSGTEPHSYEQYFGPGTRLTVT.

This clonotype was seen many times. This chain links TRBV12-3 or TRBV12-4 with TRBJ2-1, with D maybe TRBD1 (6 bases). This CDR3 has 15 residues. V was trimmed by 0 bases and J by 5 bases, leaving 11 bases between them. CDR3 in amino acids: CASSLAGGGNNEQFF. DNA of the CDR3: TGTGCCAGCAGTTTAGCAGGGGGTGGAAACAATGAGCAGTTCTTC.

Many counts were recorded for this clonotype. The chain uses TRBV6-1 and TRBJ1-1; D gene uncertain. V dropped 4 bases and J dropped 0 bases, with 9 bases sitting between them. The length of the CDR3 is 14 residues. The germline CDR1 and CDR2 sequences are MNHNS and SASEGT. Here the CDR3 reads CASSVLRMNTEAFF. CDR3 in DNA: TGTGCCAGCAGTGTTCTTAGAATGAACACTGAAGCTTTCTTT.

This clonotype was observed a handful of times. This chain uses TRBV4-2 with TRBJ2-5, with 7 nucleotides matching TRBD2. The V segment lost 0 bases and the J segment 0 bases; nucleotides outside the gene matches: 7. Per germline, CDR1 LGHNA and CDR2 YNFKEQ. The CDR3 length is 17 residues. The CDR3 coding sequence is TGTGCCAGCAGCCAAGACGATAGTAGCGGGTACCAAGAGACCCAGTACTTC. Protein sequence: CASSQDDSSGYQETQYF.

The chain carries TRBV27 and TRBJ1-1; 8 bases are shared with TRBD1. CDR3 length: 14 residues. The J segment lost 9 bases and the V segment lost 5 bases, leaving 11 bases of the junction unmatched. The germline V gene encodes CDR1 MNHEY and CDR2 SMNVEV (reference sequence). Here the CDR3 reads CASSPRAQGGKAFF. The DNA of the CDR3 is TGTGCCAGCAGTCCACGAGCACAGGGGGGAAAAGCTTTCTTT.

V and J are TRBV10-3 and TRBJ2-1; 12 nucleotides agree with TRBD2. The V gene end was trimmed by 6 bases and the J gene end by 6 bases; junction bases not matched to a gene: 9. This CDR3 region has 16 residues. Looked up from germline, CDR1 is ENHRY and CDR2 is SYGVKD. CDR3 DNA: TGTGCCATCAGCCCGCTAGCGGGGGGGCGTCTCAATGAGCAGTTCTTC. This encodes CAISPLAGGRLNEQFF.

This chain links TRBV29-1 with TRBJ1-2; D may be TRBD1 (5 bases). Germline V gene data show CDR1 as SQVTM and CDR2 as ANQGSEA. This CDR3 has 13 amino acids. Trimming left V 7 bases short and J 7 bases short, with 19 bases between. Written as DNA, the CDR3 is TGCAGCGCTCAGGAGGGTGGGGGTGCTGGCTACACCTTC. It translates to CSAQEGGGAGYTF.

A few counts support this clonotype. V usage is TRBV6-5 and J usage is TRBJ2-5, with 9 bases identical to TRBD2. Germline V gene sequence: CDR1 MNHEY, CDR2 SVGAGI. This CDR3 has 16 residues. The V segment lost 0 bases and the J segment 5 bases; nucleotides outside the gene matches: 7. The CDR3 loop is CASSYSTSGVGETQYF. The CDR3 DNA reads as TGTGCCAGCAGTTACTCGACTAGCGGCGTGGGGGAGACCCAGTACTTC.

In this sample, this clonotype turned up a few times. The V and J genes are TRBV25-1 and TRBJ2-4; TRBD1 agrees at 10 bases. Unmatched junction bases numbered 7, after V lost 5 bases and J lost 0 bases. The CDR3 has 17 residues. Germline-derived CDR1 and CDR2 are MGHDK and SYGVNS. Here the CDR3 reads CASSTGTGALAKNIQYF. The DNA for the CDR3 is TGTGCCAGCAGTACCGGGACAGGGGCTCTAGCCAAAAACATTCAGTACTTC.

The table lists this clonotype with many counts. This chain links TRBV25-1 with TRBJ2-7, with TRBD2 as a possible D gene (5 bases). There are 13 residues in the CDR3. V lost 3 bases and J lost 1, with 7 bases in between. CDR1 and CDR2 (germline): MGHDK, SYGVNS. CDR3: CASSESGSYEQYF. CDR3 in DNA: TGTGCCAGCAGTGAGTCGGGGTCCTACGAGCAGTACTTC.

This clonotype was observed a handful of times. The genes are TRBV12-3 or TRBV12-4 and TRBJ2-2, with D perhaps matching TRBD1 (5 bases). The CDR3 extends over 14 amino acids. Trimming cost V 3 bases and J 5 bases, with 10 bases left between them. CDR3 loop: CASSFRQSTGELFF. The CDR3 DNA sequence: TGTGCCAGCAGTTTTCGACAGTCAACCGGGGAGCTGTTTTTT.

The rearrangement uses TRBV28 and TRBJ2-1; the match to TRBD2 covers 11 bases. The CDR3 covers 14 residues. CDR1 MDHEN and CDR2 SYDVKM come from the germline V gene. Trimming removed 7 bases from V and 7 bases from J; junction bases left unmatched: 6. The CDR3 region is CASTKGTSGNEQFF. As DNA, the CDR3 is TGTGCCAGCACCAAGGGGACTAGCGGTAATGAGCAGTTCTTC. The entire variable domain, with the rest obtained from reference TRBV28 and TRBJ2-1, is as follows: DVKVTQSSRYLVKRTGEKVFLECVQDMDHENMFWYRQDPGLGLRLIYFSYDVKMKEKGDIPEGYSVSREKKERFSLILESASTNQTSMYLCASTKGTSGNEQFFGPGTRLTVL.

The J gene is TRBJ2-3, the V gene TRBV10-3; 7 bases map to TRBD1. This CDR3 is 15 amino acids long. Trimming removed 5 bases from V and 1 base from J; junction bases left unmatched: 6. Germline CDR1 ENHRY, CDR2 SYGVKD. For the CDR3, the DNA is TGTGCCATCAGTAGGGGGCATGAGGGCACAGATACGCAGTATTTT. Protein sequence: CAISRGHEGTDTQYF.

J is TRBJ2-5 and V is TRBV29-1; TRBD2 aligns across 11 bases. The J segment lost 5 bases and the V segment lost 7 bases, leaving 9 bases of the junction unmatched. The CDR3 covers 14 residues. Germline CDR1 reads SQVTM; CDR2 reads ANQGSEA. For the CDR3, the DNA is TGCAGCGCCCTACCGGGACTAGCGGCTGAGACCCAGTACTTC. Translation gives CSALPGLAAETQYF.

This clonotype has just a few counts. The rearrangement links TRBV29-1 to TRBJ1-5; weak D call: TRBD1 (5 bases). V gave up 8 bases and J gave up 6 bases, with 14 bases separating them. Germline lookup yields CDR1 SQVTM and CDR2 ANQGSEA. The CDR3 contains 12 residues. DNA of the CDR3: TGCAGCTCCCCCCGGGGGGTTCAGCCCCAGCATTTT. Its protein is CSSPRGVQPQHF. The complete variable domain, with remaining parts taken from reference TRBV29-1 and TRBJ1-5, reads SAVISQKPSRDICQRGTSLTIQCQVDSQVTMMFWYRQQPGQSLTLIATANQGSEATYESGFVIDKFPISRPNLTFSTLTVSNMSPEDSSIYLCSSPRGVQPQHFGDGTRLSIL.

The sample holds a few counts of this clonotype. The chain uses TRBV28 and TRBJ2-1; 9 nucleotides agree with TRBD2. V lost 2 bases and J lost 4; bases outside the gene matches: 0. The germline V gene encodes CDR1 MDHEN and CDR2 SYDVKM. There are 14 residues in the CDR3. The CDR3 protein is CASSLLAGYNEQFF. DNA for the CDR3: TGTGCCAGCAGTTTACTAGCGGGGTACAATGAGCAGTTCTTC.

The chain joins TRBV30 to TRBJ1-5, with D possibly matching TRBD1 (5 bases). The V gene's germline CDR1 is GTSNPN and CDR2 SVGIG (reference sequence). The CDR3 extends over 14 amino acids. V was clipped by 5 bases and J by 0 bases, with 11 bases between them. CDR3 amino acids: CAWSRGSSNQPQHF. The CDR3 coding sequence is TGTGCCTGGTCTCGGGGGAGTAGCAATCAGCCCCAGCATTTT.

This clonotype has only a few counts. The chain links TRBV12-3 or TRBV12-4 to TRBJ2-7; D unclear. V gave up 1 base and J gave up 6 bases, with 7 bases separating them. The CDR3 contains 12 residues. The CDR3, as DNA: TGTGCCAGCAGTTTAGAGATGTTCGAGCAGTACTTC. Protein: CASSLEMFEQYF.

This chain connects TRBV23-1 to TRBJ2-7, with 9 bases fitting TRBD1. TRBV23-1 is recorded as an ORF, its role being uncertain. This CDR3 has 19 amino acids. Trimming at V came to 3 bases and at J to 0 bases, leaving 15 bases not matched to a gene. The DNA of the CDR3 is TGCGCCAGCAGTCAGGTGCCGGGACAGGGTTTTCCCAGCTCCTACGAGCAGTACTTC. Its protein product is CASSQVPGQGFPSSYEQYF.

This clonotype was seen a few times. The rearrangement uses TRBV7-9 and TRBJ2-1; the match to TRBD2 covers 9 bases. The germline CDR1 and CDR2 sequences are SEHNR and FQNEAQ (reference sequence). This CDR3 is built from 12 residues. V dropped 4 bases and J dropped 16; count of bases not matched to a gene: 8. The CDR3 DNA reads TGTGCCAGCAGCTCAAAGGGGGGACTAGCTTTCTTC. It codes for CASSSKGGLAFF.

As concerns this clonotype: The conserved final phenylalanine or tryptophan is absent from the CDR3, which likely points to a read error. No DNA is shown, since the ends of the CDR3 on it are uncertain; the CDR3 is the one TCRdb lists. This chain uses TRBV29-1 with TRBJ2-1; no check of the table's D call, TRBD1, against the DNA was made. The CDR3 numbers 10 amino acids, ends counted. Germline CDR1 is SQVTM and CDR2 is ANQGSEA. Here the CDR3 reads CSVEEGTGGI.

This clonotype was seen repeatedly, ten times or more. This chain connects TRBV10-3 to TRBJ1-5; D is unresolved. CDR1 and CDR2 from the germline V gene are ENHRY and SYGVKD. The V and J ends lost 3 bases and 1 base respectively, with 4 bases between them. The CDR3 length is 13 residues. The DNA for the CDR3 is TGTGCCATCAGTGAAGGCAGCAATCAGCCCCAGCATTTT. Its protein is CAISEGSNQPQHF.

With regard to this clonotype: One base separates it from a far larger clone, so it is likely a read error. The chain joins TRBV4-2 to TRBJ2-7; 10 bases line up with TRBD1. This CDR3 region has 14 residues. The trim removed 4 bases at V and 3 bases at J, leaving 3 bases unmatched. Germline CDR1 reads LGHNA; CDR2 reads YNFKEQ. CDR3 sequence: CASSPGTGDYEQYF. In nucleotides, the CDR3 is TGTGCCAGCAGCCCCGGGACAGGGGACTACGAGCAGTACTTC.

This clonotype came up many times. The V and J genes are TRBV5-1 and TRBJ2-7, with 8 bases identical to TRBD1. The CDR3 runs 14 residues. V was clipped by 4 bases and J by 7 bases; unmatched bases: 10. Germline CDR1 SGHRS, CDR2 YFSETQ. The CDR3 DNA is TGCGCCAGCAGCCCCGGACAGGGACCGGGGGAGCAGTACTTC. Protein sequence: CASSPGQGPGEQYF.

This clonotype has just one count. The rearrangement links TRBV7-9 to TRBJ1-4; D is ambiguous. The CDR3 is made up of 16 amino acids. CDR1 and CDR2 (germline): SEHNR, FQNEAQ (reference sequence). Trimming took 5 bases from V and 0 from J, leaving 13 bases between them. DNA for the CDR3: TGTGCCAGCAGCGAAGATAACAGAGCAACTAATGAAAAACTGTTTTTT. Its translation is CASSEDNRATNEKLFF.

The chain couples TRBV20-1 to TRBJ2-7, with D hard to call. The ends were cut back, 5 bases at V and 5 bases at J, with 7 bases in the middle. The CDR3 extends over 10 amino acids. Germline loops: CDR1 DFQATT, CDR2 SNEGSKA (reference sequence). The CDR3: CSAGWDEQYF. The CDR3 DNA follows: TGCAGTGCTGGCTGGGACGAGCAGTACTTC.

This chain links TRBV19 with TRBJ1-5; no reliable D call. Trimming cost V 2 bases and J 7 bases, with 12 bases left between them. Per the germline V gene, CDR1 is LNHDA and CDR2 is SQIVND (reference sequence). The CDR3 contains 14 residues. The CDR3 DNA is TGTGCCAGTAGTATAAGGTGGCCTGGACAGCCCCAGCATTTT. Its protein product is CASSIRWPGQPQHF. Looking up the rest from reference TRBV19 and TRBJ1-5 gives the full variable domain: DGGITQSPKYLFRKEGQNVTLSCEQNLNHDAMYWYRQDPGQGLRLIYYSQIVNDFQKGDIAEGYSVSREKKESFPLTVTSAQKNPTAFYLCASSIRWPGQPQHFGDGTRLSIL.

This chain joins TRBV5-1 and TRBJ2-3, with 7 bases fitting TRBD2. Germline-derived CDR1 and CDR2 are SGHRS and YFSETQ. CDR3 length: 12 amino acids. With 5 bases clipped from V and 5 bases from J, the junction kept 2 bases outside the gene matches. As DNA, the CDR3 is TGCGCCAGCAGATCGGGGGGAGATACGCAGTATTTT. Translating gives CASRSGGDTQYF.